These T cell receptor beta chains were read from a single sample in a study of blood T cell repertoires in COVID-19. Libraries were prepared by immunoSEQ multiplex PCR; TCRdb keeps only in-frame clonotypes and omits some of them. This table holds a few hundred thousand clones, 87% found once. Sequencing was done on a sample of PBMCs or T cells enriched from blood (not recorded which). These TCRs come from a woman aged 30 to 39 who had recovered from COVID-19. CDR3s include the opening cysteine and the closing phenylalanine or tryptophan. D genes are given only for firm matches. Clone size is given for some rows only: seen once, a few or many times, or a class if the clone is expanded.

size: .; V: TRBV6-5; J: TRBJ2-5; D: .; CDR3: CASSYYPYQETQYF
size: .; V: TRBV7-6; J: TRBJ1-2; D: .; CDR3: CASSGKGGDGSYTF
size: .; V: TRBV4-2; J: TRBJ1-1; D: TRBD1; CDR3: CASSQSRQGENTEAFF
size: once; V: TRBV5-1; J: TRBJ1-1; D: .; CDR3: CASSSGPGSTEAFF
size: once; V: TRBV3-1/TRBV3-2; J: TRBJ1-4; D: .; CDR3: CASSQVGGDATNEKLFF
size: .; V: TRBV5-6; J: TRBJ2-1; D: .; CDR3: CASSSRYPGNEQFF
size: .; V: TRBV7-2; J: TRBJ2-3; D: .; CDR3: CASSEMGLALHTQYF
size: .; V: TRBV25-1; J: TRBJ2-1; D: TRBD1; CDR3: CASSRQGVIVDEQFF
size: .; V: TRBV4-2; J: TRBJ2-2; D: TRBD1; CDR3: CASSQGLGQVNTGELFF
size: .; V: TRBV7-3; J: TRBJ2-1; D: .; CDR3: CASSSEGTTRNEQFF
size: .; V: TRBV30; J: TRBJ1-6; D: TRBD1; CDR3: CAWAPTGVGNSPLHF
size: .; V: TRBV4-3; J: TRBJ1-2; D: .; CDR3: CASSQDNQGNGGYTF
size: .; V: TRBV4-1; J: TRBJ2-5; D: TRBD2; CDR3: CASSQDEGLVQTQYF
size: .; V: TRBV3-1/TRBV3-2; J: TRBJ1-2; D: .; CDR3: CASSIQGVGNYGYTF
size: .; V: TRBV6-5; J: TRBJ2-7; D: .; CDR3: CASRQPGDPGEQYF
size: .; V: TRBV25-1; J: TRBJ2-5; D: TRBD1; CDR3: CASSEYGDSIQETQYF
size: few; V: TRBV29-1; J: TRBJ2-1; D: TRBD2; CDR3: CSVSTSGGPNEQFF
size: .; V: TRBV20-1; J: TRBJ2-3; D: .; CDR3: CSASPFQGTDTQYF
size: few; V: TRBV6-5; J: TRBJ1-2; D: TRBD1; CDR3: CASSPGTVRGGYTF
size: .; V: TRBV7-9; J: TRBJ2-3; D: TRBD2; CDR3: CASSEGLASTDTQYF
size: .; V: TRBV4-3; J: TRBJ1-3; D: .; CDR3: CASSQDFTGSGNTIYF
size: .; V: TRBV29-1; J: TRBJ1-1; D: TRBD1; CDR3: CSVEEGRGRRTNTEAFF
size: .; V: TRBV2; J: TRBJ1-1; D: TRBD1; CDR3: CASSLPTGESLQDTEAFF
size: .; V: TRBV7-2; J: TRBJ2-5; D: TRBD2; CDR3: CASSLTLPRGGRQETQYF
size: .; V: TRBV10-3; J: TRBJ2-5; D: TRBD1; CDR3: CAISVGTGRETQYF
size: .; V: TRBV18; J: TRBJ2-7; D: .; CDR3: CASSLDSSYEQYF
size: .; V: TRBV9; J: TRBJ2-7; D: .; CDR3: CASSVDLPGEQYF
size: .; V: TRBV19; J: TRBJ2-7; D: TRBD2; CDR3: CASSTSGGSYEQYF
size: .; V: TRBV5-4; J: TRBJ2-7; D: .; CDR3: CASSQLGGPTTSYEQYF